This T cell receptor beta chain was documented in a study of early T cells in non-severe SARS-CoV-2 infection. Study background: The chains were unpaired, and the sequenced material was bulk RNA from unsorted whole blood. Study observations and caveats: Matching results from VDJdb favored anti-spike CD8 responses, leaving private and CD4 specificities undetected.

This clonotype showed up many times. Antigen specificity is unknown. TCRdb independently ran MiXCR on the 5' RACE reads; one entry per CDR3 protein. The sample carries about 58,000 distinct CDR3 sequences, 10% to 15% recorded once. V lost 1 base and J lost 0, with 4 bases in between. CDR1 SGHDN and CDR2 FVKESK come from the germline V gene. The CDR3 has 14 amino acids. What was sequenced was whole blood. The TCR comes from an adult who was a healthcare worker with PCR-confirmed SARS-CoV-2 infection or an uninfected control (not recorded which). The chain recombines TRBV14 with TRBJ1-3; unclear D gene. The CDR3 nucleotides are TGTGCCAGCAGCCAAGCGCTCTCTGGAAACACCATATATTTT. It is translated as CASSQALSGNTIYF.